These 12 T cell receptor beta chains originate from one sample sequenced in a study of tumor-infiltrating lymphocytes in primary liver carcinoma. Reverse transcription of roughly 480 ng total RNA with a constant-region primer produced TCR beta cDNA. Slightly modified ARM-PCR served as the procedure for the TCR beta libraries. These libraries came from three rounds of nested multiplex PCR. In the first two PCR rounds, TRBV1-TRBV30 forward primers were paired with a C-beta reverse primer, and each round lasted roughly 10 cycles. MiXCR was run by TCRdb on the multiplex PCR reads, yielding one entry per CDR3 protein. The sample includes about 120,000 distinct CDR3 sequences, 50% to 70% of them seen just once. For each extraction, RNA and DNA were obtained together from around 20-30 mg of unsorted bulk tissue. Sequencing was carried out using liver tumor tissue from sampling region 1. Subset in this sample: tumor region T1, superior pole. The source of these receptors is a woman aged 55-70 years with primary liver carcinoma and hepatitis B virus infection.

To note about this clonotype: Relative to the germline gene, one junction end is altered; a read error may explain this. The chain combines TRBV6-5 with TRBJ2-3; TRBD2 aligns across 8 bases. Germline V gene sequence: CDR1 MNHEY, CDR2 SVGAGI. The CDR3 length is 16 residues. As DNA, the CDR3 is TGTGCCAGCAGTTACCGGGAACTAGCGGCCAGGGATACGCAGTACTTT. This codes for CASSYRELAARDTQYF.

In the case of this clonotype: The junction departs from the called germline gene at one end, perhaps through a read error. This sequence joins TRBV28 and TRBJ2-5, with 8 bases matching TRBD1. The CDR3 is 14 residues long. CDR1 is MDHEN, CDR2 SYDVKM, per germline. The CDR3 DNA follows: TGTGTCAGCAGTAACCCAGGGGGCATGAAGACCCATTACTTC. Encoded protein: CVSSNPGGMKTHYF.

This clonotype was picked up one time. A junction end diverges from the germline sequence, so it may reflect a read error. The CDR3 region has the DNA TGCGCCAACAGCCCCAACCCAACAAGCCGGGGGGTTTACAATGAGCAGTTCTTC. This sequence encodes CANSPNPTSRGVYNEQFF. The rearrangement uses TRBV4-1 and TRBJ2-1; 7 bases fit TRBD2. Germline V gene lookup returns CDR1 MGHRA and CDR2 YSYEKL. The CDR3 sequence is 18 residues long.

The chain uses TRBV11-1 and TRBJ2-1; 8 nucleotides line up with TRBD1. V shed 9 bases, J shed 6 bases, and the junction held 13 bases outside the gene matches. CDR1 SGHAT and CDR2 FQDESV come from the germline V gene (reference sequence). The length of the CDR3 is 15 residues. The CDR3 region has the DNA TGTGCCAGGAACGCCTGGACAGGGAGGTTCAATGAGCAGTTCTTC. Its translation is CARNAWTGRFNEQFF.

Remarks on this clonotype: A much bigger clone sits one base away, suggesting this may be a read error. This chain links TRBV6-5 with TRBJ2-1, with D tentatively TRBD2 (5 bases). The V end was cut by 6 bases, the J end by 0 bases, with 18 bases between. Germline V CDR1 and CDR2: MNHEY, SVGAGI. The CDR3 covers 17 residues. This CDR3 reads CASSPRVASSSYNEQFF. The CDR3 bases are TGTGCCAGCAGCCCGCGGGTAGCGTCGAGCTCCTACAATGAGCAGTTCTTC.

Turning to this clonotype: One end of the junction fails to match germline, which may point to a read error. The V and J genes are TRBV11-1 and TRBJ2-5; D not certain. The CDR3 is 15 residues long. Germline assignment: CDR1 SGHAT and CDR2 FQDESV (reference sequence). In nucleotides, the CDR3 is TGTGCCAGCAGCCCTGAGCGACAACTCCAAAAGACCCAGTACTTC. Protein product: CASSPERQLQKTQYF.

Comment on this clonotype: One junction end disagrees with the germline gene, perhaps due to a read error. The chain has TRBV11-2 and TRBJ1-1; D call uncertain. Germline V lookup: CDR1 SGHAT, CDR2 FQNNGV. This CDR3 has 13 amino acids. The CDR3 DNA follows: TGTGCTAGCAGCTTATTTGGGAGCACTGAAGCTTTCTTT. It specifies CASSLFGSTEAFF.

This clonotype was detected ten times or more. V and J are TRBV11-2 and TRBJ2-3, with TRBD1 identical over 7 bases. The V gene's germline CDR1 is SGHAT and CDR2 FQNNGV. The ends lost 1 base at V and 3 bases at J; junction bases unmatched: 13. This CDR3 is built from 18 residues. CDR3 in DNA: TGTGCCAGCAGCTTAGGATTGGGCAGGGGGTTGTCGACAGATACGCAGTATTTT. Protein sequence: CASSLGLGRGLSTDTQYF.

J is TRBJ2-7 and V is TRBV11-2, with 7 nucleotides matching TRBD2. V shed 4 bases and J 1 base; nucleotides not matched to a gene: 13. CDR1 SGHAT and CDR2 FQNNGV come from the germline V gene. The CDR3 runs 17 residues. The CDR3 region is CASSSRTSVSVSYEQYF. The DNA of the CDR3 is TGTGCCAGCAGCTCCAGGACTAGTGTGAGTGTATCCTACGAGCAGTACTTC.

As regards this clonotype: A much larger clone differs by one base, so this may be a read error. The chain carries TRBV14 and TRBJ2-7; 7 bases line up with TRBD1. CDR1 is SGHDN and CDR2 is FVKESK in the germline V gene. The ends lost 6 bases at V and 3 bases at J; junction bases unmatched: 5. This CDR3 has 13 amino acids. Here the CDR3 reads CASSETGCYEQYF. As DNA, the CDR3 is TGTGCCAGCAGTGAGACAGGGTGCTACGAGCAGTACTTC.

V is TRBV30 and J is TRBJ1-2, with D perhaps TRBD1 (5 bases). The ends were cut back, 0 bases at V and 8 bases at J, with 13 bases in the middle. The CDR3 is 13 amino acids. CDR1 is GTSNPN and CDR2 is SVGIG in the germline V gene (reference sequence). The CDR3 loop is CAWSVAGGGGYTF. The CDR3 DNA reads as TGTGCCTGGAGTGTAGCGGGGGGAGGAGGCTACACCTTC.

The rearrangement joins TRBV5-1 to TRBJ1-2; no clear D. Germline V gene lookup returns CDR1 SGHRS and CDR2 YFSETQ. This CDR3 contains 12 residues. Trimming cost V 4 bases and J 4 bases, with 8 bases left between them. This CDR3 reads CASSKAGYGYTF. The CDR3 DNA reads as TGCGCCAGCAGCAAGGCGGGCTATGGCTACACCTTC.